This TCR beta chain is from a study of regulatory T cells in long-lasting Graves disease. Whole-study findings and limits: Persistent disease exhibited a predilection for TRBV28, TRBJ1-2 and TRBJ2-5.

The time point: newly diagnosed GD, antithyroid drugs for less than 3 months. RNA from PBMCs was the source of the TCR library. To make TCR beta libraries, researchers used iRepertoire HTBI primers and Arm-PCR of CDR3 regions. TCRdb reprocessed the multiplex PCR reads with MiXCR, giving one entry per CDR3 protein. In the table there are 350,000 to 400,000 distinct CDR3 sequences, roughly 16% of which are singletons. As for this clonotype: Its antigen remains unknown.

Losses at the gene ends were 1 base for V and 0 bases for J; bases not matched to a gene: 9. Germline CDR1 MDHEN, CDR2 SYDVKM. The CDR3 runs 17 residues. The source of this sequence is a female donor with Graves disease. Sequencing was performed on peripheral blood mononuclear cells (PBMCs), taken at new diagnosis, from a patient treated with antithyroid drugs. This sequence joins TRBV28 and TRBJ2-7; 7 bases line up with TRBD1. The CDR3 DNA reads TGTGCCAGCAGTTTATCTCAAGTGGGACAGAGCTCCTACGAGCAGTACTTC. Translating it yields CASSLSQVGQSSYEQYF.